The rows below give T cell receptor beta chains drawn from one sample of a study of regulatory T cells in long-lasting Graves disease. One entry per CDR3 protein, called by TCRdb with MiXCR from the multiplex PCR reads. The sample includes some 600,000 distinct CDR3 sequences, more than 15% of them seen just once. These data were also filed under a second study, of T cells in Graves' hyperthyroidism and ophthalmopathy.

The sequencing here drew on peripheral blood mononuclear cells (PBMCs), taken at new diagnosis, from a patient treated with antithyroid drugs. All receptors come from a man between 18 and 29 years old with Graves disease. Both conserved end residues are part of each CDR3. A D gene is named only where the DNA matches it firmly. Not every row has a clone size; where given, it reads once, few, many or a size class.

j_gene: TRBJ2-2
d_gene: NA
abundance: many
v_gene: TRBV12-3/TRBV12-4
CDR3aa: CASGGPGYGTGELFF
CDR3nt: TGTGCCAGCGGGGGGCCAGGGTACGGCACCGGGGAGCTGTTTTTT

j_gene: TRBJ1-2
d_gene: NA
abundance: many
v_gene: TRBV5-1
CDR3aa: CASSAGTASYGYTF
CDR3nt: TGCGCCAGCAGCGCGGGGACGGCTTCCTATGGCTACACCTTC

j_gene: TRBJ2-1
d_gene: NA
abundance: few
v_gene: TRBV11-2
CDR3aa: CASSPSEVFIRDEQFF
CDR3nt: TGTGCCAGCAGCCCCTCGGAAGTTTTCATTAGGGATGAGCAGTTCTTC

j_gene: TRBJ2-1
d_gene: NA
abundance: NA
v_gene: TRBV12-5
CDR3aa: CATGGGSYNEQFF
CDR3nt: TGTGCTACCGGTGGGGGCTCCTACAATGAGCAGTTCTTC

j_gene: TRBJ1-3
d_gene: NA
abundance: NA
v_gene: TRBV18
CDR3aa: CASSPPSQDFSGNTIYF
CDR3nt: TGTGCCAGCTCACCACCGTCTCAGGATTTCTCTGGAAACACCATATATTTT

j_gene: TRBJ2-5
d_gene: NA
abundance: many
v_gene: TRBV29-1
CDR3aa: CSVRQGGGETQYF
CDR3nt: TGCAGCGTTCGACAGGGAGGGGGAGAGACCCAGTACTTC

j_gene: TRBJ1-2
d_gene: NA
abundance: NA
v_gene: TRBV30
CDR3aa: CAWIWGDRVYDGYTF
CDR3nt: TGTGCCTGGATTTGGGGAGACCGGGTTTACGATGGCTACACCTTC

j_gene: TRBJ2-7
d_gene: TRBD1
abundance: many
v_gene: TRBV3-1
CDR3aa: CASSQAGQGFSEQYF
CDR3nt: TGTGCCAGCAGCCAAGCCGGACAGGGGTTCTCCGAGCAGTACTTC

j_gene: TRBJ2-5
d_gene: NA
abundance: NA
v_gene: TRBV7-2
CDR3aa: CASSITGTETQYF
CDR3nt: TGTGCCAGCAGTATTACCGGGACCGAGACCCAGTACTTC

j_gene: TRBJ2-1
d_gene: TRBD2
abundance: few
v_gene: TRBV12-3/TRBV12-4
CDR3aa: CASSLARLAGNYNEQFF
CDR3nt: TGTGCCAGCAGTTTAGCGCGGCTAGCGGGAAACTACAATGAGCAGTTCTTC

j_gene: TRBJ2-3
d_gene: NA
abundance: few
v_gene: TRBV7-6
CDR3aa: CASSPTPTDTQYF
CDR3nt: TGTGCCAGCAGCCCAACTCCGACAGATACGCAGTATTTT

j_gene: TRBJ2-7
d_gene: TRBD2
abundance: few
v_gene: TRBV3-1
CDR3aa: CASSQVSAGWSYEQYF
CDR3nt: TGTGCCAGCAGCCAAGTATCAGCGGGGTGGTCCTACGAGCAGTACTTC

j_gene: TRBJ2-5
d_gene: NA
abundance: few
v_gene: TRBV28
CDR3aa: CASSQSGAERETQYF
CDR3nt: TGTGCCAGCAGCCAGTCCGGGGCCGAACGGGAGACCCAGTACTTC

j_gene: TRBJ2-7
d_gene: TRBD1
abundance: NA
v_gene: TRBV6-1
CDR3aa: CASSGDRSSGYF
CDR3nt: TGTGCCAGCAGTGGGGACAGGAGCTCCGGGTACTTC

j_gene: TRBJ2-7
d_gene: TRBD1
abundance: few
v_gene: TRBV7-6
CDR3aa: CASSLSSGTGGNEQYF
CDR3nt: TGTGCCAGCAGCTTAAGTTCTGGGACAGGGGGTAACGAGCAGTACTTC

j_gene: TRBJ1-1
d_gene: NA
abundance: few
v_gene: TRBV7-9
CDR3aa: CASSYGDSNTEAFF
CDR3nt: TGTGCCAGCAGCTACGGGGACTCGAACACTGAAGCTTTCTTT

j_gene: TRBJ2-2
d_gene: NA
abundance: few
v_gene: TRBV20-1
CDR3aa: CSAPGPTRDGELFF
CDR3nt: TGCAGTGCACCGGGACCCACAAGGGATGGGGAGCTGTTTTTT

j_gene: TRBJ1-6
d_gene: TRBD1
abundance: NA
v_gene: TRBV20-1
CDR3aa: CSGRTGNNSPLHF
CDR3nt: TGCAGTGGTCGGACAGGGAATAATTCACCCCTCCACTTT

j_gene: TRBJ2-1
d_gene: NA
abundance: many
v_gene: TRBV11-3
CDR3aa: CASSSGVQVEQFF
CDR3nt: TGTGCCAGCAGCTCGGGGGTGCAGGTTGAGCAGTTCTTC

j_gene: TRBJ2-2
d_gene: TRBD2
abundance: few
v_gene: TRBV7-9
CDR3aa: CASNFSLAGGTGELFF
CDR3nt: TGTGCCAGCAACTTTAGCCTAGCGGGAGGCACCGGGGAGCTGTTTTTT

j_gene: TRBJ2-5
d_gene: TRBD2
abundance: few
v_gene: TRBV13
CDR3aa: CASRHLAGVTKETQYF
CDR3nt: TGTGCCAGCAGACACTTAGCGGGAGTTACTAAAGAGACCCAGTACTTC

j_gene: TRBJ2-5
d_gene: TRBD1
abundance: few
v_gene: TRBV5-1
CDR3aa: CASRPGQPQETQYF
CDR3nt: TGCGCCAGCAGGCCGGGACAGCCACAAGAGACCCAGTACTTC

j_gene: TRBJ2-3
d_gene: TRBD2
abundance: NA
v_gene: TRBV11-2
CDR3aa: CASSLVLPGLAGPDTQYF
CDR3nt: TGTGCCAGCAGCTTAGTCCTTCCGGGACTAGCGGGTCCAGATACGCAGTATTTT

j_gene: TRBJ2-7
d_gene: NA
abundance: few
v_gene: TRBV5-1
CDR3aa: CASSLVKGAYEQYF
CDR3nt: TGCGCCAGCAGCTTGGTCAAAGGAGCCTACGAGCAGTACTTC

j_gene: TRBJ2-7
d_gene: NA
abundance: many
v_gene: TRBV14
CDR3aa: CASSDPGHYYEQYF
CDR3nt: TGTGCCAGCAGCGATCCGGGACACTACTACGAGCAGTACTTC

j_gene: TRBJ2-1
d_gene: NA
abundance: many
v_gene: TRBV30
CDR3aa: CALPGPRGDEQFF
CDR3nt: TGTGCCTTACCCGGGCCCAGAGGAGATGAGCAGTTCTTC

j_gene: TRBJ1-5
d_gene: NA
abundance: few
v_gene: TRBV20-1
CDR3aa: CSASPGGNQPQHF
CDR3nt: TGCAGTGCTTCGCCAGGGGGCAATCAGCCCCAGCATTTT

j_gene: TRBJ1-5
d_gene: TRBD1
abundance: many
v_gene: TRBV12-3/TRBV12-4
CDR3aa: CASSLPGQDIQPQHF
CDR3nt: TGTGCCAGCAGCCTACCGGGACAGGATATTCAGCCCCAGCATTTT

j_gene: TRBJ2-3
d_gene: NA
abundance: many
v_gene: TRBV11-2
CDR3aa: CASSLAQGRGTDTQYF
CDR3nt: TGTGCCAGCAGCTTAGCACAGGGAAGGGGTACAGATACGCAGTATTTT

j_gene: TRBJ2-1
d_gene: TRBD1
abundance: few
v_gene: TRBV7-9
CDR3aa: CASSLGRDRQGAVGEQFF
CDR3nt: TGTGCCAGCAGCTTAGGCCGGGACCGACAGGGGGCGGTAGGTGAGCAGTTCTTC

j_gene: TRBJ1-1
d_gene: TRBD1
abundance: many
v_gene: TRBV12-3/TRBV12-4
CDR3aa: CASRPTGASTEAFF
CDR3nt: TGTGCCAGCAGGCCGACAGGGGCTAGCACTGAAGCTTTCTTT

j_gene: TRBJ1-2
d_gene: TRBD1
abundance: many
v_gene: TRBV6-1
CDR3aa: CASKRTGVAGYTF
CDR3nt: TGTGCCTCGAAGAGGACAGGGGTTGCCGGCTACACCTTC

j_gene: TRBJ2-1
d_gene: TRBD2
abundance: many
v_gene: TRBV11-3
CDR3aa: CASSAQREGPDNEQFF
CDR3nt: TGTGCCAGCAGCGCTCAGCGGGAGGGCCCCGACAATGAGCAGTTCTTC

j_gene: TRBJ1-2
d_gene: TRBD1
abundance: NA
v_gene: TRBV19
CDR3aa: CASKPLEDRGFYGYTF
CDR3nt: TGTGCCAGTAAGCCCCTGGAGGACAGGGGCTTCTATGGCTACACCTTC

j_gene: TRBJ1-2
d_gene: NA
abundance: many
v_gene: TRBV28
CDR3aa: CASSLRESGYTF
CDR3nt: TGTGCCAGCAGTTTACGGGAATCTGGCTACACCTTC

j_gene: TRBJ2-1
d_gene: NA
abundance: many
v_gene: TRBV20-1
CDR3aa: CSARLRVLLPDEQFF
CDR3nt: TGCAGTGCCCGCTTGAGAGTTTTGCTCCCCGATGAGCAGTTCTTC

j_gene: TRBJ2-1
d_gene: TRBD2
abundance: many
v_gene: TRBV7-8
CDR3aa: CASSLGRWVLGLAGNNEQFF
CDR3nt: TGTGCCAGCAGCTTGGGCCGATGGGTCCTAGGGCTAGCGGGAAACAATGAGCAGTTCTTC